These 22 T cell receptor beta chains were sequenced from one sample in a study of shared clonotypes between healthy human individuals. The method was immunoSEQ multiplex PCR; TCRdb's version includes in-frame clones alone and lacks a portion of them. The table shows around 2,000,000 clones, with 90% to 95% occurring only once. The sequencing sample was made of naive CD4+ T cells sorted from blood. Subset specified: CD45RA+ positively selected. Receptors originate from a man aged 18 to 35 in good health.

V is TRBV18 and J is TRBJ2-7; 9 nucleotides align to TRBD2. The CDR3 loop spans 14 amino acids. Unmatched junction bases numbered 7, after V lost 6 bases and J lost 4 bases. CDR1 and CDR2 from the germline V gene are KGHSH and LQKENI. The chain's CDR3 is CASSSGREGYEQYF. CDR3 sequence (DNA): TGTGCCAGCTCTAGCGGGAGAGAAGGGTACGAGCAGTACTTC.

The V and J genes are TRBV10-3 and TRBJ2-5; 11 positions agree with TRBD2. V dropped 7 bases and J dropped 1; count of bases not matched to a gene: 5. The germline gives CDR1 ENHRY, CDR2 SYGVKD. CDR3 length: 15 amino acids. The CDR3 coding sequence is TGTGCCATCAAGGTTAGCGGGGGGGTCCAAGAGACCCAGTACTTC. Its protein is CAIKVSGGVQETQYF.

V gene TRBV6-1 combines with J gene TRBJ1-6, with 12 bases that match TRBD1. Germline loops: CDR1 MNHNS, CDR2 SASEGT. Losses at the gene ends were 2 bases for V and 10 bases for J; bases not matched to a gene: 6. This CDR3 spans 16 amino acids. CDR3 residues: CASSELWDRGRSPLHF. CDR3 nucleotide sequence: TGTGCCAGCAGTGAACTGTGGGACAGGGGGCGATCACCCCTCCACTTT.

With respect to this clone: The sample holds other DNA sequences that translate to the same CDR3. V gene TRBV10-2 combines with J gene TRBJ1-1; D possibly corresponds to TRBD1 (5 bases). V gave up 2 bases and J gave up 1 base, with 5 bases separating them. Germline CDR1 is WSHSY and CDR2 is SAAADI. The CDR3 sequence is 13 residues long. CDR3 protein: CASSEQGNTEAFF. The CDR3, as DNA: TGCGCCAGCAGTGAGCAGGGGAACACTGAAGCTTTCTTT.

This clone was recorded only once. The chain has TRBV19 and TRBJ2-7, with a weak D call TRBD1 (6 bases). The V and J ends lost 7 bases and 1 base respectively, with 17 bases between them. The germline V gene has CDR1 LNHDA and CDR2 SQIVND (reference sequence). The CDR3 runs 15 residues. The CDR3 here is CASTNEWGPSYEQYF. The CDR3 DNA reads as TGTGCCAGTACCAATGAATGGGGGCCTTCCTACGAGCAGTACTTC.

The chain joins TRBV19 to TRBJ1-5; 9 bases align to TRBD1. V gave up 11 bases and J gave up 3 bases; unmatched junction bases: 8. CDR3 length equals 14 residues. Per germline, CDR1 LNHDA and CDR2 SQIVND (reference sequence). Written as DNA, the CDR3 is TGTGCCTCCCAAAGGACAGGGGTCAATCAGCCCCAGCATTTT. It is translated as CASQRTGVNQPQHF.

CDR3 coding DNA: TGTGCCAGTAGTCGCGAAGGTAATTGGTCACCCCTCCACTTT. Translation: CASSREGNWSPLHF. This chain links TRBV19 with TRBJ1-6, with D hard to call. Germline V gives CDR1 LNHDA, CDR2 SQIVND (reference sequence). V lost 5 bases and J lost 10, with 15 bases in between. The CDR3 extends over 14 amino acids.

This chain connects TRBV5-1 to TRBJ2-5; D may be TRBD1 (6 bases). The CDR3 totals 15 residues. The germline V gene has CDR1 SGHRS and CDR2 YFSETQ. V lost 5 bases and J 2 bases, leaving 16 bases between the germline ends. Written as DNA, the CDR3 is TGCGCCAGCAGAGGTACAGGGTCCCCACAAGAGACCCAGTACTTC. This translates into CASRGTGSPQETQYF.

The chain is built from TRBV6-6 and TRBJ2-7, with 9 positions matching TRBD1. The V gene end was trimmed by 5 bases and the J gene end by 0 bases; junction bases not matched to a gene: 5. Germline lookup yields CDR1 MNHNY and CDR2 SVGAGI (reference sequence). The CDR3 contains 15 residues. The CDR3 sequence: CASSTGQGHSYEQYF. The CDR3 nucleotides read TGTGCCAGCAGTACCGGACAGGGGCACTCCTACGAGCAGTACTTC.

This chain uses TRBV6-5 with TRBJ1-4; TRBD1 agrees at 8 bases. The CDR3 sequence is 13 residues long. Germline V gives CDR1 MNHEY, CDR2 SVGAGI. The ends lost 5 bases at V and 8 bases at J; junction bases unmatched: 4. This chain's CDR3 is CASSLWDREKLFF. CDR3 nucleotide sequence: TGTGCCAGCAGTCTATGGGACAGGGAAAAACTGTTTTTT.

V is TRBV11-2 and J is TRBJ2-5; 10 bases are a match to TRBD1. The CDR3 runs to 14 residues. Trimming took 5 bases from V and 4 from J; bases not matched to a gene: 4. The V gene's germline CDR1 is SGHAT and CDR2 FQNNGV. CDR3 DNA: TGTGCCAGCAGCACTCGGACAGGGGGAGAGACCCAGTACTTC. It specifies CASSTRTGGETQYF.

This clone was observed a single time. The gene calls are TRBV19 and TRBJ2-7; possibly TRBD1 or TRBD2 for D (5 bases each). There are 12 residues in the CDR3. Germline-derived CDR1 and CDR2 are LNHDA and SQIVND (reference sequence). V was trimmed by 10 bases and J by 5 bases, leaving 15 bases between them. The CDR3 DNA reads as TGTGCCACCGGGGCGAGGGGCCACGAGCAGTACTTC. This translates into CATGARGHEQYF.

This clone was seen once. The rearrangement links TRBV2 to TRBJ2-5; 11 bases are shared with TRBD2. Germline V gene lookup returns CDR1 SNHLY and CDR2 FYNNEI. CDR3 length: 16 residues. V trimming: 7 bases; J trimming: 1 base; junction bases outside the gene matches: 8. CDR3 region: CASMDYLAGGQETQYF. The CDR3 nucleotides are TGTGCCAGCATGGACTACCTAGCGGGGGGCCAAGAGACCCAGTACTTC.

The chain is built from TRBV2 and TRBJ2-1; 8 nucleotides align to TRBD2. The CDR3 extends over 12 amino acids. Germline CDR1 SNHLY, CDR2 FYNNEI. The V gene end was trimmed by 10 bases and the J gene end by 9 bases; junction bases not matched to a gene: 8. The CDR3 DNA follows: TGTGCCAACAGGGCCCTAGCGGGTGAGCAGTTCTTC. Its protein is CANRALAGEQFF.

This chain uses TRBV27 with TRBJ1-3; D call uncertain. The V end lost 4 bases, the J end lost 3 bases, and 10 bases lay between the germline ends. The CDR3 contains 14 residues. Germline loops: CDR1 MNHEY, CDR2 SMNVEV (reference sequence). The DNA for the CDR3 is TGTGCCAGCAGTTCCCTAGGGATTGGAAACACCATATATTTT. This sequence encodes CASSSLGIGNTIYF.

This clone was observed once. Other DNA sequences from this sample encode an identical CDR3 as well. V and J are TRBV5-4 and TRBJ2-7, with 15 positions matching TRBD2. The germline CDR1 and CDR2 sequences are SGHNT and YYREEE (reference sequence). This CDR3 has 15 residues. V lost 3 bases and J lost 4; bases outside the gene matches: 2. The CDR3 is CASSSGTSGRYEQYF. DNA of the CDR3: TGTGCCAGCAGCTCAGGGACTAGCGGGAGGTACGAGCAGTACTTC.

The V call is TRBV18, the J call TRBJ2-2; 9 bases fit TRBD1. The CDR3 covers 17 residues. The germline V gene has CDR1 KGHSH and CDR2 LQKENI. V lost 2 bases to trimming and J lost 0 bases; unmatched junction nucleotides: 4. The CDR3 DNA is TGTGCCAGCTCACCATTGGGGACAGGGCCGAACACCGGGGAGCTGTTTTTT. This translates into CASSPLGTGPNTGELFF.

The chain has TRBV5-1 and TRBJ2-3, with no clear D. Germline V CDR1 and CDR2: SGHRS, YFSETQ. The V end was cut by 4 bases, the J end by 0 bases, with 9 bases between. This CDR3 spans 14 amino acids. In DNA, the CDR3 is TGCGCCAGCAGCGCGAACCCTAGCACAGATACGCAGTATTTT. Translated, it gives CASSANPSTDTQYF.

This chain uses TRBV18 with TRBJ1-2; no definite D call. Germline V gene lookup returns CDR1 KGHSH and CDR2 LQKENI. The CDR3 is 14 amino acids. V gave up 4 bases and J gave up 6 bases, with 15 bases separating them. The CDR3 here is CASSQLAQPHGYTF. The CDR3 nucleotides read TGTGCCAGCTCACAATTGGCACAACCTCATGGCTACACCTTC.

The sample holds one count of this clone. The gene calls are TRBV10-3 and TRBJ2-3; 12 bases are a match to TRBD2. This CDR3 is built from 15 residues. Germline assignment: CDR1 ENHRY and CDR2 SYGVKD. V gave up 5 bases and J gave up 7 bases; unmatched junction bases: 7. DNA for the CDR3: TGTGCCATCAGTCGGACTAGCGGGAAGATGAATACGCAGTATTTT. It encodes CAISRTSGKMNTQYF.

V and J are TRBV5-1 and TRBJ2-7; D might be TRBD2 (6 bases). This CDR3 region has 17 residues. V shed 0 bases and J shed 6 bases, with 22 bases lying between them. Germline lookup yields CDR1 SGHRS and CDR2 YFSETQ. The CDR3 sequence: CASSLGGSGSKSSEQYF. CDR3 DNA: TGCGCCAGCAGCTTGGGTGGTAGCGGTTCAAAGAGTTCCGAGCAGTACTTC.

V and J are TRBV2 and TRBJ2-5; D remains ambiguous. Trimming left V 6 bases short and J 1 base short, with 21 bases between. The germline gives CDR1 SNHLY, CDR2 FYNNEI. This CDR3 comprises 17 residues. Here the CDR3 reads CASSIPFGRKTQETQYF. The CDR3, as DNA: TGTGCCAGCAGCATCCCTTTTGGCCGGAAAACCCAAGAGACCCAGTACTTC.